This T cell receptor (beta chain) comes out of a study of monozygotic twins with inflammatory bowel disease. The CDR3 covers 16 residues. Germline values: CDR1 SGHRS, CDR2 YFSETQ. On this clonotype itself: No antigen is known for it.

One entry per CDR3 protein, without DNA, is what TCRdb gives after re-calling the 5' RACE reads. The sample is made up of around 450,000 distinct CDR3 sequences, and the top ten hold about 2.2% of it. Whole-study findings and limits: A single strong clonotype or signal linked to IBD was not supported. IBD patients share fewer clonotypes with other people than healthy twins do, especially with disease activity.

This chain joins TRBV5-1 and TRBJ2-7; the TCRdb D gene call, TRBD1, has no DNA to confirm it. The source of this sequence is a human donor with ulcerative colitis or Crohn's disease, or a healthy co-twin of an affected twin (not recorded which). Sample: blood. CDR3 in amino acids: CASSITPGQGFYEQYF.